One and the same sample provided the 24 T cell receptor beta chains below, sequenced in a study of blood T cell repertoires in COVID-19. Data came from immunoSEQ multiplex PCR; TCRdb stores just in-frame clones and leaves some out. The repertoire holds a few hundred thousand clones, with 84% as singletons. Sequenced sample: PBMCs or T cells enriched from blood (not recorded which). The receptors shown here come from a woman in her 40s who had recovered from COVID-19.

The V gene is TRBV5-1, the J gene TRBJ1-2; the match to TRBD1 covers 9 bases. Germline V CDR1 and CDR2: SGHRS, YFSETQ. This CDR3 is built from 14 residues. V lost 4 bases and J lost 3; bases outside the gene matches: 4. The CDR3 protein is CASSRRQGDYGYTF. Written as DNA, the CDR3 is TGCGCCAGCAGCCGAAGACAGGGGGACTATGGCTACACCTTC.

Comment on this clone: Different DNA sequences within this sample yield the same CDR3. The chain employs TRBV27 and TRBJ2-7; TRBD2 aligns across 7 bases. CDR3 length: 14 amino acids. Germline V gene lookup returns CDR1 MNHEY and CDR2 SMNVEV (reference sequence). V gave up 5 bases and J gave up 0 bases; unmatched junction bases: 4. The CDR3 protein is CASSLSGSSYEQYF. The CDR3, as DNA: TGTGCCAGCAGTCTTAGCGGGTCCTCCTACGAGCAGTACTTC.

The genes are TRBV7-7 and TRBJ2-1; no firm D call. The CDR3 spans 15 residues. The germline V and J ends were trimmed by 1 base and 0 bases, with 7 bases remaining between them. From germline, CDR1 is SSHAT and CDR2 FNYEAQ (reference sequence). The CDR3 loop reads CASSLDRSSYNEQFF. The CDR3 DNA sequence: TGTGCCAGCAGCTTAGACCGGAGCTCCTACAATGAGCAGTTCTTC.

The chain joins TRBV7-9 to TRBJ2-1, with 14 bases fitting TRBD2. The germline CDR1 and CDR2 sequences are SEHNR and FQNEAQ (reference sequence). Unmatched junction bases numbered 15, after V lost 5 bases and J lost 9 bases. This CDR3 region has 18 residues. CDR3 residues: CASSSMLSTSGRASEQFF. Here the CDR3 DNA reads TGTGCCAGCAGCAGCATGCTTTCGACTAGCGGGAGGGCCTCTGAGCAGTTCTTC.

The chain is built from TRBV7-2 and TRBJ1-2, with 7 bases lining up with TRBD1. Germline trimming cut 4 bases from V and 8 bases from J; bases unmatched to any gene: 10. CDR1 is SGHTA, CDR2 FQGNSA, per germline. CDR3 length: 14 residues. The CDR3 is CASSSPPTGQGYTF. The CDR3 nucleotides are TGTGCCAGCAGCTCCCCCCCGACAGGGCAGGGCTACACCTTC.

This chain connects TRBV30 to TRBJ2-5; D gene uncertain. Germline values: CDR1 GTSNPN, CDR2 SVGIG (reference sequence). V lost 5 bases and J 5 bases, leaving 12 bases between the germline ends. There are 12 residues in the CDR3. The CDR3: CAWGPNFETQYF. The CDR3 DNA sequence: TGTGCCTGGGGACCAAACTTCGAGACCCAGTACTTC. Using reference TRBV30 and TRBJ2-5 for the parts outside the CDR3, the full variable domain is SQTIHQWPATLVQPVGSPLSLECTVEGTSNPNLYWYRQAAGRGLQLLFYSVGIGQISSEVPQNLSASRPQDRQFILSSKKLLLSDSGFYLCAWGPNFETQYFGPGTRLLVL.

V gene TRBV12-3 or TRBV12-4 combines with J gene TRBJ2-7, with D perhaps TRBD2 (6 bases). The CDR3 is made up of 13 amino acids. The V end lost 7 bases, the J end lost 5 bases, and 15 bases lay between the germline ends. CDR3 amino acids: CASTAGRWDEQYV. The CDR3 nucleotides are TGTGCCAGCACGGCAGGGAGGTGGGACGAGCAGTACGTC.

This chain uses TRBV10-3 with TRBJ2-1; 9 bases are a match to TRBD1. Germline-derived CDR1 and CDR2 are ENHRY and SYGVKD. V lost 6 bases to trimming and J lost 2 bases; unmatched junction nucleotides: 2. The CDR3 spans 14 residues. DNA of the CDR3: TGTGCCATCAGGGGGACAGGGCCCTACAATGAGCAGTTCTTC. Protein: CAIRGTGPYNEQFF.

This rearrangement joins TRBV5-6 to TRBJ2-1; D is perhaps TRBD2 (5 bases). V lost 4 bases to trimming and J lost 9 bases, with 23 bases between them. Germline CDR1 SGHDT, CDR2 YYEEEE. The CDR3 has 16 amino acids. In DNA, the CDR3 is TGTGCCAGCAGCCCTACCCGCGGGTTCGCAACCAGTGAGCAGTTCTTC. This translates into CASSPTRGFATSEQFF.

The chain has TRBV19 and TRBJ1-1; 9 nucleotides align to TRBD1. The CDR3 is made up of 14 amino acids. Unmatched junction bases numbered 9, after V lost 9 bases and J lost 4 bases. Germline V gene data show CDR1 as LNHDA and CDR2 as SQIVND (reference sequence). The CDR3 here is CASKTQTGGTEAFF. The CDR3 DNA follows: TGTGCCAGCAAGACCCAGACAGGGGGCACTGAAGCTTTCTTT.

The J gene is TRBJ1-4, the V gene TRBV15; the D is unclear. The CDR3 spans 17 residues. CDR1 is LNHNV, CDR2 YYDKDF, per germline (reference sequence). Between the trimmed V and J ends, which lost 5 bases and 0 bases, there was a span of 16 bases. The CDR3 spells CATSGPLRGTTNEKLFF. The CDR3 coding sequence is TGTGCCACCAGCGGACCGCTCCGGGGAACAACTAATGAAAAACTGTTTTTT.

This sequence joins TRBV5-1 and TRBJ2-3; D unresolved. Trimming took 0 bases from V and 0 from J, leaving 11 bases between them. Per the germline V gene, CDR1 is SGHRS and CDR2 is YFSETQ. The CDR3 contains 16 residues. CDR3 sequence: CASSLAESASTDTQYF. The CDR3 DNA is TGCGCCAGCAGCTTGGCCGAAAGCGCGAGCACAGATACGCAGTATTTT.

The chain recombines TRBV29-1 with TRBJ2-1; 16 bases match TRBD2. CDR3 length equals 15 residues. Germline CDR1 SQVTM, CDR2 ANQGSEA. Trimming at V came to 7 bases and at J to 7 bases, leaving 7 bases not matched to a gene. CDR3 bases: TGCAGCGCAAAACTGGGACTAGCGGGAGGGAATGAGCAGTTCTTC. It is translated as CSAKLGLAGGNEQFF.

The rearrangement uses TRBV7-2 and TRBJ2-7; D is undetermined. The CDR3 sequence is 12 residues long. The V gene lost 5 bases and the J gene lost 6 bases, with 11 bases spanning the gap. CDR1 SGHTA and CDR2 FQGNSA come from the germline V gene. CDR3 DNA: TGTGCCAGCAGCAAAGGCGGCGGCGAGCAGTACTTC. Protein sequence: CASSKGGGEQYF.

This rearrangement joins TRBV5-8 to TRBJ1-5; D perhaps matches TRBD1 (5 bases). Looked up from germline, CDR1 is SGHTS and CDR2 is YDEGEE. The V end was cut by 5 bases, the J end by 7 bases, with 16 bases between. The CDR3 consists of 14 residues. Here the CDR3 reads CASSQGKGRQPQHF. The DNA of the CDR3 is TGTGCCAGCAGTCAGGGAAAAGGCAGGCAGCCCCAGCATTTT.

The rearrangement links TRBV11-3 to TRBJ2-3, with TRBD2 matching 11 bases. The V and J ends lost 5 bases and 5 bases, in that order; junction bases with no gene match: 3. The length of the CDR3 is 14 residues. Per the germline V gene, CDR1 is SGHNT and CDR2 is YENEEA. In nucleotides, the CDR3 is TGTGCCAGCAGCGCCGGACTAGCGGGAGATACGCAGTATTTT. This gives the protein CASSAGLAGDTQYF.

This chain links TRBV14 with TRBJ2-3; D uncertain. The germline V gene encodes CDR1 SGHDN and CDR2 FVKESK. V was trimmed by 2 bases and J by 0 bases, leaving 9 bases between them. This CDR3 contains 15 residues. CDR3 bases: TGTGCCAGCAGCCAACGTCTGACAAGCACAGATACGCAGTATTTT. Translating it yields CASSQRLTSTDTQYF.

J is TRBJ2-7 and V is TRBV2; TRBD2 aligns across 9 bases. Trimming at V came to 2 bases and at J to 5 bases, leaving 10 bases not matched to a gene. The germline V gene encodes CDR1 SNHLY and CDR2 FYNNEI. This CDR3 spans 16 amino acids. For the CDR3, the DNA is TGTGCCAGCAGTGAATTTTCGCGGGAGGGCTGGAACGAGCAGTACTTC. This gives the protein CASSEFSREGWNEQYF.

V is TRBV7-3 and J is TRBJ1-1; 7 bases align to TRBD1. V shed 5 bases and J 1 base; nucleotides not matched to a gene: 1. The CDR3 spans 13 residues. Germline V lookup: CDR1 SGHTA, CDR2 FQGTGA. The CDR3: CASSRDRNTEAFF. In DNA form, the CDR3 reads TGTGCCAGCAGCAGGGACAGGAACACTGAAGCTTTCTTT.

In this sample, this clone turned up once. The V and J genes are TRBV24-1 and TRBJ1-2, with 11 bases that match TRBD1. CDR3 size: 16 residues. Germline assignment: CDR1 KGHDR and CDR2 SFDVKD. V lost 3 bases and J lost 4; bases outside the gene matches: 6. The DNA of the CDR3 is TGTGCCACCAGTGATCGAGGGACAGGGGGATCCTATGGCTACACCTTC. This translates into CATSDRGTGGSYGYTF.

This clone came up once. The chain couples TRBV10-3 to TRBJ2-1, with 9 bases aligning to TRBD2. V shed 6 bases, J shed 4 bases, and the junction held 13 bases outside the gene matches. The CDR3 runs 17 residues. Germline CDR1 reads ENHRY; CDR2 reads SYGVKD. This CDR3 reads CAIRDTVGTSRYNEQFF. The CDR3 DNA sequence: TGTGCCATCAGGGATACGGTAGGGACTAGCAGGTACAATGAGCAGTTCTTC.

This rearrangement joins TRBV24-1 to TRBJ2-5; maybe TRBD2 (6 bases). Germline CDR1 is KGHDR and CDR2 is SFDVKD. V was trimmed by 0 bases and J by 5 bases, leaving 12 bases between them. CDR3 length: 15 residues. The CDR3 sequence is CATSDLSGDSETQYF. The CDR3 DNA reads as TGTGCCACCAGTGATTTGTCGGGAGACTCCGAGACCCAGTACTTC.

CDR3 in amino acids: CASRGTGALFF. CDR3 DNA sequence: TGCGCCAGCAGAGGGACAGGGGCCTTGTTCTTC. V and J are TRBV10-1 and TRBJ2-1, with 10 bases that match TRBD1. CDR1 is WNHNN, CDR2 SYGVQD, per germline (reference sequence). V lost 6 bases to trimming and J lost 15 bases; unmatched junction nucleotides: 5. This CDR3 is built from 11 residues.

This chain joins TRBV18 and TRBJ2-7; D uncertain. Per germline, CDR1 KGHSH and CDR2 LQKENI. V lost 3 bases and J 2 bases, leaving 11 bases between the germline ends. The CDR3 contains 14 residues. CDR3 sequence: CASSPTIGTYEQYV. The CDR3 region has the DNA TGTGCCAGCTCACCCACTATCGGAACCTACGAGCAGTACGTC.